This T cell receptor beta chain was captured by sequencing in a study of cytomegalovirus exposure and HLA in healthy donors. Study-wide results and caveats: Reportedly, TCR beta sequences accurately predicted HLA-A and HLA-B alleles in most subjects. Analysis was carried out at a later point, and it linked a missense DCLRE1C variant to TCR beta V- and J-gene trimming.

The PCR contained 60 Vbeta and 13 Jbeta primers. The table came from immunoSEQ multiplex PCR; TCRdb's copy has only in-frame clones and leaves some out. The sample shows roughly 150,000 clones, about 66% of them seen only once. Concerning this clone: The antigen is undetermined.

Healthy donors of bone marrow made up the group. With 5 bases removed from V and 6 bases from J, the gap between germline ends came to 13 bases. Germline-derived CDR1 and CDR2 are MDHEN and SYDVKM. The CDR3 is made up of 13 amino acids. Specimen: PBMCs. The origin of this receptor is a human donor in good health. The V gene is TRBV28, the J gene TRBJ1-2; the D gene is possibly TRBD1 (6 bases). CDR3 DNA sequence: TGTGCCAGCAGTCCCCGGGACACACATGGCTACACCTTC. Residues: CASSPRDTHGYTF.